These T cell receptor beta chains were read from a single sample in a study of cytomegalovirus exposure and HLA in healthy donors. Assay: immunoSEQ multiplex PCR; the TCRdb copy retains only in-frame clones and omits some. In the table there are 150,000 to 200,000 clones, 82% of which are singletons. The sequenced sample consisted of PBMCs. The source is a man between 35 and 55 years old in good health and CMV-seronegative. The CDR3 runs from the conserved cysteine through the conserved F or W. Each record gives: V gene, D gene, J gene, CDR3 length, clone size, CDR3 DNA, CDR3 protein. The D gene is left open where the match is weak. Part of the rows lack a size; the others show once, few, many or a class for expanded clones.

>TRBV6-1|.|TRBJ1-6|14|.
TGTGCCAGCAGTCCGGGACGGGAGGGTTCACCCCTCCACTTT
CASSPGREGSPLHF
>TRBV30|.|TRBJ1-6|16|.
TGTGCCGGCCAGCCTGGCAGAGGATTTAATAATTCACCCCTCCACTTT
CAGQPGRGFNNSPLHF
>TRBV5-1|.|TRBJ1-1|16|.
TGCGCCAGCAGCCCAGGACACGGGGACATGAACACTGAAGCTTTCTTT
CASSPGHGDMNTEAFF
>TRBV6-5|.|TRBJ2-5|15|.
TGTGCCAGCAAACCCGAGGCAGGGCCCCGAGAGACCCAGTACTTC
CASKPEAGPRETQYF
>TRBV5-4|.|TRBJ1-6|14|.
TGTGCCAGCAGCTTAGGGGGCTATAATTCACCCCTCCACTTT
CASSLGGYNSPLHF
>TRBV2|.|TRBJ1-5|15|once
TGTGCCAGCACTACCCAGGGGATTAGCAATCAGCCCCAGCATTTT
CASTTQGISNQPQHF
>TRBV30|.|TRBJ1-2|15|.
TGTGCCTGGAGTCCTCGCGACATGTCTAACTATGGCTACACCTTC
CAWSPRDMSNYGYTF
>TRBV2|TRBD2|TRBJ2-1|15|.
TGTGCCAGCAGTTTGGGACTATTAAACTACAATGAGCAGTTCTTC
CASSLGLLNYNEQFF
>TRBV7-8|.|TRBJ2-1|14|few
TGTGCCAGCAGAGCTGGAGGCTCCTACAATGAGCAGTTCTTC
CASRAGGSYNEQFF
>TRBV19|.|TRBJ2-5|12|.
TGTGCCAGTAGTACTAGGGGGGAGACCCAGTACTTC
CASSTRGETQYF
>TRBV19|.|TRBJ1-2|12|.
TGTGCCAGTACAACAGAAAACTATGGCTACACCTTC
CASTTENYGYTF
>TRBV19|.|TRBJ2-4|14|.
TGTGCCAGTAGTATGTCCAGGGCGGCAAACATTCAGTACTTC
CASSMSRAANIQYF
>TRBV7-2|.|TRBJ1-5|14|.
TGTGCCAGCAGGGAGGGGAATCCCGGTCAGCCCCAGCATTTT
CASREGNPGQPQHF
>TRBV5-4|.|TRBJ2-7|14|.
TGTGCCAGCAGTTTGACCCAGAACTCCTACGAGCAGTACTTC
CASSLTQNSYEQYF
>TRBV19|TRBD2|TRBJ2-1|15|.
TGTGCCAGTAGGACTAGAGCGGGAGTGTACAATGAGCAGTTCTTC
CASRTRAGVYNEQFF
>TRBV27|.|TRBJ2-7|14|.
TGTGCCAGCAGTAGCACCCGACTTTTCTACGAGCAGTACTTC
CASSSTRLFYEQYF
>TRBV10-3|TRBD2|TRBJ2-3|14|once
TGTGCCATCAGTGCGGCGGGAGGATCAGATACGCAGTATTTT
CAISAAGGSDTQYF
>TRBV4-1|.|TRBJ2-7|14|.
TGCGCCAGCAGCCAACTCGACAGTTCCTACGAGCAGTACTTC
CASSQLDSSYEQYF
>TRBV28|.|TRBJ2-1|15|.
TGTGCCAGCAGTTTAGGGGGGGGGCCGTCCAATGAGCAGTTCTTC
CASSLGGGPSNEQFF
>TRBV19|TRBD2|TRBJ2-1|16|.
TGTGCCAGTAGTTTCGAGCGGGAGAGTTCCTACAATGAGCAGTTCTTC
CASSFERESSYNEQFF
>TRBV5-4|TRBD1|TRBJ2-7|15|.
TGTGCCAGCAGCTTGGGTCAGGGGGAAACCTACGAGCAGTACTTC
CASSLGQGETYEQYF
>TRBV19|TRBD1|TRBJ1-5|16|.
TGTGCCAGTAGTCCCGGCGGACAGGCCAGCAATCAGCCCCAGCATTTT
CASSPGGQASNQPQHF
>TRBV28|.|TRBJ1-1|11|.
TGTGCCAGCAGTCGGAACACTGAAGCTTTCTTT
CASSRNTEAFF
>TRBV5-4|TRBD2|TRBJ2-7|15|.
TGTGCCAGCAGCCCCGGGACTAGCGGGATGTACGAGCAGTACTTC
CASSPGTSGMYEQYF
>TRBV12-5|TRBD1|TRBJ1-1|15|.
TGTGCTAGTGCCCCACCCGGGACAGGGGGAACTGAAGCTTTCTTT
CASAPPGTGGTEAFF
>TRBV4-3|.|TRBJ2-7|14|few
TGCGCCAGCAGCCAAGGGACGGGAACCTACGAGCAGTACTTC
CASSQGTGTYEQYF
>TRBV2|TRBD1|TRBJ1-2|16|.
TGTGCCAGCAGTGAATTCTTTGGGGACAGGGGCTATGGCTACACCTTC
CASSEFFGDRGYGYTF
>TRBV5-4|TRBD1|TRBJ2-5|15|.
TGTGCCAGCAGCTCCGGACAGGGAAGGCAAGAGACCCAGTACTTC
CASSSGQGRQETQYF
>TRBV29-1|.|TRBJ2-5|11|.
TGCAGCGTTTCGACAGAAGAGACCCAGTACTTC
CSVSTEETQYF
>TRBV11-1|.|TRBJ2-7|14|.
TGTGCCAGCAGCCTTAATCCGACAGACTACGAGCAGTACTTC
CASSLNPTDYEQYF
>TRBV5-1|.|TRBJ1-6|14|.
TGCGCCACCGGAGACGGGGATTTTAATTCACCCCTCCACTTT
CATGDGDFNSPLHF
>TRBV7-2|TRBD1|TRBJ1-2|12|.
TGTGCCAGCAGCTTGGACAGGGGAGGCTACACCTTC
CASSLDRGGYTF
>TRBV2|TRBD1|TRBJ1-2|15|.
TGTGCCAGCAGTGTTCTCCGACAGGGGGACTATGGCTACACCTTC
CASSVLRQGDYGYTF
>TRBV10-3|TRBD1|TRBJ1-4|15|.
TGTGCCATCAGTGCTACAGGGGGCCCAAATGAAAAACTGTTTTTT
CAISATGGPNEKLFF
>TRBV7-9|.|TRBJ2-7|12|once
TGTGCCAGCACGGAGGGCCTGGACGAGCAGTACTTC
CASTEGLDEQYF
>TRBV28|.|TRBJ1-2|14|.
TGTGCCAGCACCCTACTACAGGGCGGGTATGGCTACACCTTC
CASTLLQGGYGYTF
>TRBV18|.|TRBJ2-2|15|.
TGTGCCAGCTCCGACTCGATACCGAACACCGGGGAGCTGTTTTTT
CASSDSIPNTGELFF
>TRBV7-2|.|TRBJ1-2|12|.
TGTGCCAGCAGCTCCCAGGGGTTCGGCTACACCTTC
CASSSQGFGYTF
>TRBV9|TRBD1|TRBJ1-4|17|.
TGTGCCAGCAGCGGCGGACAGGGGGAGCGAGTTGACGAAAAACTGTTTTTT
CASSGGQGERVDEKLFF
>TRBV5-1|.|TRBJ2-2|17|.
TGCGCCAGCAGCCCGCTTTTAGGGCAGGGCTACACCGGGGAGCTGTTTTTT
CASSPLLGQGYTGELFF
>TRBV19|TRBD1|TRBJ2-7|16|.
TGTGCCAGTACCCCGACCCCCGGGACAGGACCCTACGAGCAGTACTTC
CASTPTPGTGPYEQYF
>TRBV7-9|TRBD1|TRBJ1-5|19|.
TGTGCCAGCAGCTTAGGGTATACTAGATCAGGGGGAAGCAATCAGCCCCAGCATTTT
CASSLGYTRSGGSNQPQHF
>TRBV30|.|TRBJ2-3|12|.
TGTGCCTGGAGTCCCCTCACAGATACGCAGTATTTT
CAWSPLTDTQYF
>TRBV4-1|.|TRBJ2-7|12|once
TGCGCCAGCAGCCAAGTCCCACTAGAGCAGTACTTC
CASSQVPLEQYF
>TRBV5-1|.|TRBJ1-5|14|.
TGCGCCAGCAGCTCCGGGGGAAGCAATCAGCCCCAGCATTTT
CASSSGGSNQPQHF
>TRBV7-2|.|TRBJ2-7|16|.
TGTGCCAGCAGGCAACTAGCTAACACGGCACTTTACGAGCAGTACTTC
CASRQLANTALYEQYF
>TRBV11-2|TRBD2|TRBJ2-7|15|.
TGTGCCAGCAGCTCTCTTAGCGGGAGAGCCAGCGAGCAGTACTTC
CASSSLSGRASEQYF
>TRBV4-1|TRBD1|TRBJ2-1|16|.
TGCGCCAGCACCTTGGGACAGACGAGCTCCTACAATGAGCAGTTCTTC
CASTLGQTSSYNEQFF
>TRBV5-1|.|TRBJ1-2|16|.
TGCGCCAGCAGCTTGGCCTCGAGGGCAGGAGACTATGGCTACACCTTC
CASSLASRAGDYGYTF
>TRBV9|TRBD1|TRBJ1-1|13|.
TGTGCCAGCAGCGTAGAGGGGGCCACTGAAGCTTTCTTT
CASSVEGATEAFF
>TRBV9|.|TRBJ2-7|14|.
TGTGCCAGCAGCGTAGGAGATAGGCCGGGGGAGCAGTACTTC
CASSVGDRPGEQYF